This TCR beta chain was retrieved from a study of blood T cells in healthy people across ages. Study details: Researchers report that template switching captured about one barcoded beta molecule per two T cells.

Per germline, CDR1 SEHNR and CDR2 FQNEAQ (reference sequence). V lost 5 bases to trimming and J lost 1 base, with 11 bases between them. CDR3 length: 14 amino acids. It was with a sample-barcoded 5' primer and a J-beta primer mix that a second PCR of about 6 to 11 cycles was run. Unique molecular identifiers of 12 random nucleotides labeled each cDNA. TCRdb used MiXCR to reprocess the 5' RACE reads, holding one entry per CDR3 protein. The data contain about 1.5 million distinct CDR3 sequences, roughly two fifths of them seen just once; the ten biggest clones take up approximately 4%. General study findings and limits: Unsorted PBMCs ruled out conclusive naive versus antigen-experienced comparison.

About this clonotype itself: Antigen specificity is unknown.

Sample: blood. The clonotype was recovered from a woman younger than 30 in good health. The V call is TRBV7-9, the J call TRBJ1-2; D is undetermined. The CDR3 DNA is TGTGCCAGCAGCCGAGCCACGGGTAACTATGGCTACACCTTC. Its translation: CASSRATGNYGYTF. Supplemented by reference TRBV7-9 and TRBJ1-2, the full variable domain reads DTGVSQNPRHKITKRGQNVTFRCDPISEHNRLYWYRQTLGQGPEFLTYFQNEAQLEKSRLLSDRFSAERPKGSFSTLEIQRTEQGDSAMYLCASSRATGNYGYTFGSGTRLTVV.